This is a list of T cell receptor beta chains from one sample in a study of T-cell reconstitution after alpha-beta-depleted transplantation in children. TCRdb itself ran the PCR reads through MiXCR, one entry per CDR3 protein. The sample includes hundreds of thousands of distinct CDR3 sequences, around 13% of them seen just once. The sequencing here drew on PBMCs, mostly from graft donor cells, taken 360 days after TCRalphabeta/CD19-depleted stem cell transplant. The receptor source for this set is a male patient younger than 18 who had a stem cell transplant for acute myeloid leukemia, so the T cells may come from the graft donor. CDR3s leave out the opening cysteine and the closing phenylalanine or tryptophan.

v_call cdr3_aa
TRBV29-1 SPGQGPLGDYEQY
TRBV27 ASSLSRGQQFSYEQY
TRBV12-3/TRBV12-4 ASSNTGTGELF
TRBV5-1 ASSSVTGAQEKLF
TRBV20-1 SARVSGGRETQY
TRBV5-1 ASSLATWLRSSYNEQF
TRBV6-1 ASSDRVGYQETQY
TRBV4-3 ASSQDPRSGNTIY
TRBV28 ASRGFAGPSYNEQF
TRBV29-1 SVTGTGVAGELF
TRBV28 ASLKRQGYNEQF
TRBV4-3 ASSQAISWGNTGELF
TRBV30 AWMGQLNTEAF
TRBV15 ATSRLKGTTEAF
TRBV6-2/TRBV6-3 AIRDPRAAQY
TRBV9 ASSLGQVFYEQY
TRBV4-3 ASVRGGGLSYEQY
TRBV20-1 SARDQHPGVGFERWETQY
TRBV28 ASSLLFRFYEQY
TRBV6-5 ASSILAGTQY
TRBV6-2/TRBV6-3 ASTWGGVGGQPQH
TRBV11-2 ASSLEVQRVPAGGQF
TRBV7-9 ASQLEPTYEQY